This T cell receptor (beta chain) originates from a study of OX40 agonist ivuxolimab in advanced cancers. The J segment lost 4 bases and the V segment lost 1 base, leaving 3 bases of the junction unmatched. The CDR3 is 16 residues long. Germline loops: CDR1 SGHDT, CDR2 YYEEEE. Findings of the study overall: In the 0.1 to 3.0 mg/kg range, CD4+ and CD8+ blood T cells had expanded clonally by week 6.

This clone was seen only a few times. The target antigen is unknown. Clones were read by immunoSEQ multiplex PCR, and TCRdb kept only the in-frame ones, dropping some. The table has roughly 60,000 clones, over 70% seen once. This TCR was sampled from an adult with an advanced solid tumor such as melanoma, head and neck, liver or kidney cancer. The gene calls are TRBV5-6 and TRBJ2-7; TRBD2 matches 15 bases. Sequenced material: CD4+ or CD8+ T cells sorted from blood, taken in a trial of the OX40 agonist ivuxolimab. CDR3 sequence reads: CASSLYGTSGRYEQYF. For the CDR3, the DNA is TGTGCCAGCAGCTTGTACGGGACTAGCGGGAGGTACGAGCAGTACTTC.